This is a list of T cell receptor beta chains from one sample in a study of CD8 T cells in ankylosing spondylitis. TCRdb independently ran MiXCR on the 5' RACE reads; one entry per CDR3 protein. This table has more than 150,000 distinct CDR3 sequences, roughly 12% appearing once. Sequenced material: blood, either unsorted or a sorted T cell fraction (not recorded which). The receptors here all came from a male donor with ankylosing spondylitis or in good health (not recorded which). Both conserved end residues are part of each CDR3. The D gene is left open where the match is weak. Size is stated for part of the rows, as once, few or many counts, or as a class when the clone is expanded.

clone size	V gene	J gene	D gene	CDR3 DNA	CDR3 protein
many	TRBV14	TRBJ1-2	NA	TGTGCCAGCAGCCAAGTAGGGTCCTATGGCTACACCTTC	CASSQVGSYGYTF
few	TRBV19	TRBJ1-2	NA	TGTGCCAGTAGCGGACCTCATGGCTACACCTTC	CASSGPHGYTF
many	TRBV5-1	TRBJ1-4	NA	TGCGCCAGCAGCCCTGATCCGGGGTTAAATGAAAAACTGTTTTTT	CASSPDPGLNEKLFF
many	TRBV7-7	TRBJ2-3	TRBD2	TGTGCCAGCAGCGCGGGAGTCACAGATACGCAGTATTTT	CASSAGVTDTQYF
NA	TRBV18	TRBJ1-1	NA	TGTGCCAGCTCATCGACCCCGGCAGGGGCTGAAGCTTTCTTT	CASSSTPAGAEAFF
many	TRBV20-1	TRBJ1-2	NA	TGCAGTGCTAGAGAAGGGTACAGGGACTATGGCTACACCTTC	CSAREGYRDYGYTF
NA	TRBV3-1	TRBJ2-1	NA	TGTGCCAGCAGCCAAGAGGCGAGCTCCTACAATGAGCAGTTCTTC	CASSQEASSYNEQFF
many	TRBV9	TRBJ2-7	TRBD1	TGTGCCAGCAGCGTAGACGGACAGGGGTTCTACGAGCAGTACTTC	CASSVDGQGFYEQYF
NA	TRBV7-2	TRBJ2-1	NA	TGTGCCAGCAGCTTAGCGTGGGGACCCTACAATGAGCAGTTCTTC	CASSLAWGPYNEQFF
NA	TRBV4-3	TRBJ2-3	TRBD2	TGCGCCAGCAGCCAAGATGAAGGAGGACTAGCGGGAAGAGATACGCAGTATTTT	CASSQDEGGLAGRDTQYF
few	TRBV2	TRBJ1-1	NA	TGTGCCAGCAGTGAAGCGATTTTCGAGAACACTGAAGCTTTCTTT	CASSEAIFENTEAFF
many	TRBV20-1	TRBJ2-2	TRBD2	TGCAGTGGGCAGGGAGGGGCGAACACCGGGGAGCTGTTTTTT	CSGQGGANTGELFF
NA	TRBV3-1	TRBJ2-1	NA	TGTGCCAGCAGCCAAGGAATCGGGGTCCTCGGCGGCACGGCGGGGCAGTTCTTC	CASSQGIGVLGGTAGQFF
many	TRBV10-3	TRBJ2-1	TRBD2	TGTGCCATCAATGTAGGGCTAGCGGCGTACAATGAGCAGTTCTTC	CAINVGLAAYNEQFF
many	TRBV6-4	TRBJ1-5	NA	TGTGCCAGCAGCTCCCCCAGGGATGGCAATCAGCCCCAGCATTTT	CASSSPRDGNQPQHF
NA	TRBV6-1	TRBJ2-1	TRBD2	TGTGCCAGCAGTCCCCCACCGGGGGGGCCGATGAATGAGCAGTTCTTC	CASSPPPGGPMNEQFF
NA	TRBV4-2	TRBJ1-2	TRBD1	TGTGCCAGCAGCCAAGCCGGACAGGGAACTAACTATGGCTACACCTTC	CASSQAGQGTNYGYTF
many	TRBV19	TRBJ2-7	TRBD2	TGTGCCAGTAGTAACACGGGACTAGCGGGAACCTACGAGCAGTACTTC	CASSNTGLAGTYEQYF
many	TRBV5-4	TRBJ1-1	NA	TGTGCCAGCAGCTTCCCCGGCGAAGGGAGATCTGAAGCTTTCTTT	CASSFPGEGRSEAFF
many	TRBV12-3/TRBV12-4	TRBJ1-6	NA	TGTGCCAGCAGAAGGGCGGAATGGAATTCACCCCTCCACTTT	CASRRAEWNSPLHF
many	TRBV6-4	TRBJ2-5	TRBD1	TGTGCCAGCAGTGACTCCGACATAACAGGGGTAGGAGAGACCCAGTACTTC	CASSDSDITGVGETQYF
many	TRBV27	TRBJ2-2	TRBD2	TGTGCCAGCAAGAGCGGGAGAAACACCGGGGAGCTGTTTTTT	CASKSGRNTGELFF
NA	TRBV12-3/TRBV12-4	TRBJ2-1	NA	TGTGCCAGCAGTTTGCCCAGGGCCTACAATGAGCAGTTCTTC	CASSLPRAYNEQFF
many	TRBV9	TRBJ2-3	TRBD2	TGTGCCAGCAGCGTAGACTCGGGAGGGGCCGCAGATACGCAGTATTTT	CASSVDSGGAADTQYF
NA	TRBV12-3/TRBV12-4	TRBJ2-3	TRBD2	TGTGCCTTCAGTCAAACTTACGGGCGGACTAGCGGGGTAACAGATACGCAGTATTTT	CAFSQTYGRTSGVTDTQYF
NA	TRBV21-1	TRBJ1-4	NA	TGTGCCAGCACGAGCAGCGCTAATGAAAAACTGTTTTTT	CASTSSANEKLFF
NA	TRBV4-1	TRBJ2-7	NA	TGCGCCAGCAGCCAATCCGTGGGGGCGCGATACGAGCAGTACTTC	CASSQSVGARYEQYF
many	TRBV5-1	TRBJ1-5	NA	TGCGCCAGCAGCTTGGATCAGCCCCAGCATTTT	CASSLDQPQHF
NA	TRBV12-3/TRBV12-4	TRBJ1-2	NA	TGTGCCAGCAGTACGCAAACTAGAGACTATGGCCACACCTTC	CASSTQTRDYGHTF
many	TRBV5-1	TRBJ2-1	TRBD2	TGCGCCAGCAGCCGGGGACTAGACTATCCTGAGCAGTTCTTC	CASSRGLDYPEQFF
many	TRBV9	TRBJ1-1	NA	TGTGCCAGCAGCGTAGTTCCAGGGCCAATGAACACTGAAGCTTTCTTT	CASSVVPGPMNTEAFF
many	TRBV7-6	TRBJ2-3	NA	TGTGCCAGCAGCTCCCCGGGTCGAGATACGCAGTATTTT	CASSSPGRDTQYF
once	TRBV7-9	TRBJ1-2	TRBD1	TGTGCCAGCAGCTTATCAACCCGAACAGGGGCTAACTATGGCTACACCTTC	CASSLSTRTGANYGYTF
few	TRBV12-3/TRBV12-4	TRBJ2-3	NA	TGTGCCAGCAGTTTGGTCACGAGCACAGATACGCAGTATTTT	CASSLVTSTDTQYF
NA	TRBV20-1	TRBJ1-5	TRBD1	TGCAGTGCTGGAGGGGGCCATAATAGCAATCAGCCCCAGCATTTT	CSAGGGHNSNQPQHF
many	TRBV12-3/TRBV12-4	TRBJ2-7	NA	TGTGCCAGCAGTCGTCAAGCCTACGAGCAGTACTTC	CASSRQAYEQYF
NA	TRBV6-1	TRBJ2-1	TRBD2	TGTGCCAGCAGGGACTGGGGACTAGCAGACAATGAGCAGTTCTTC	CASRDWGLADNEQFF